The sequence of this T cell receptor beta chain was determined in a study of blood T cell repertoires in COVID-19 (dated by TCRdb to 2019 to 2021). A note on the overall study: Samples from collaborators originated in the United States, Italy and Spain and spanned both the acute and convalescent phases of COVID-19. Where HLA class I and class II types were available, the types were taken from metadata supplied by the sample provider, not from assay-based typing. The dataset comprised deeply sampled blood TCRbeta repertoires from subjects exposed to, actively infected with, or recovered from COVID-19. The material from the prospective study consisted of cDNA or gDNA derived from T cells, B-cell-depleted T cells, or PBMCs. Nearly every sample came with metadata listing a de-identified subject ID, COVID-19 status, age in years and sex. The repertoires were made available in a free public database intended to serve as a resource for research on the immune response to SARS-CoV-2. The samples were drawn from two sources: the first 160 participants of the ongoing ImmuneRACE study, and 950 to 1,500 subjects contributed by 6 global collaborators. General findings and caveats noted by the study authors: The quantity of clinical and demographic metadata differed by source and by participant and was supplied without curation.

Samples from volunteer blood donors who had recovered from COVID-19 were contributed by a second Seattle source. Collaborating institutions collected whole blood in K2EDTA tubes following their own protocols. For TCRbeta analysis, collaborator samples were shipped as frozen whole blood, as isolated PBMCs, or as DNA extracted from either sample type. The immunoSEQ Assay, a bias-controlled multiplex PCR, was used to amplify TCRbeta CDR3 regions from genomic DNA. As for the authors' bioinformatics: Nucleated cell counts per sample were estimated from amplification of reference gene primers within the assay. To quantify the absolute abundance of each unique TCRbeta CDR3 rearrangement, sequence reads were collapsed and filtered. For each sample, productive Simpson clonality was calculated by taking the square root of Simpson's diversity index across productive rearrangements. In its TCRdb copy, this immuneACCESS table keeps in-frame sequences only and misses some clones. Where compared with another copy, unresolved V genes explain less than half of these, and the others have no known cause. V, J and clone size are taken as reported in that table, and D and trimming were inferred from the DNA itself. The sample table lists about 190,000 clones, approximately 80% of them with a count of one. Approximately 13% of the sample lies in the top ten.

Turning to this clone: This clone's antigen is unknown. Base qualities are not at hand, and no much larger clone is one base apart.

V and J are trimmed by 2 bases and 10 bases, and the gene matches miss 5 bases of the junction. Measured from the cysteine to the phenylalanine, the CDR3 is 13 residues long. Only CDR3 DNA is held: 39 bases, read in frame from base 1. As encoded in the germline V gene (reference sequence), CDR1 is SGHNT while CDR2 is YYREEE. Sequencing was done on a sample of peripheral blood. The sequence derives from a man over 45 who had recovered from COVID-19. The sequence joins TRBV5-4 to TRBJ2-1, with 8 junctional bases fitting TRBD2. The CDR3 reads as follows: CASSLTSGPEQFF. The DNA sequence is TGTGCCAGCAGCTTAACTAGCGGTCCCGAGCAGTTCTTC.